The 14 T cell receptor beta chains reported below all come from one sample, sequenced in a study of shared clonotypes between healthy human individuals. Clones were read by immunoSEQ multiplex PCR, and TCRdb kept only the in-frame ones, dropping some. The sample yields about 2 million clones, about 95% seen once. Selected positively for CCR7 and CD45RO-negative, naive CD8 cells excluded terminally differentiated effector memory CD45RA+ cells. The specimen was naive CD8+ T cells sorted from blood. Source of these receptors: a man aged 18 to 29 in good health.

The V gene is TRBV10-2, the J gene TRBJ2-5; D gene uncertain. The CDR3 has 14 residues. V was clipped by 2 bases and J by 2 bases, with 9 bases between them. Germline CDR1 reads WSHSY; CDR2 reads SAAADI. CDR3 DNA sequence: TGCGCCAGCAGTGAGGACGGCAATCAAGAGACCCAGTACTTC. This codes for CASSEDGNQETQYF.

The rearrangement uses TRBV5-1 and TRBJ2-1; D unclear. The CDR3 is made up of 15 amino acids. V shed 0 bases and J shed 5 bases, with 12 bases lying between them. Germline CDR1 reads SGHRS; CDR2 reads YFSETQ. In nucleotides, the CDR3 is TGCGCCAGCAGCTTGGGGCTATTGGTCGACAATGAGCAGTTCTTC. Amino acid sequence: CASSLGLLVDNEQFF.

This clone was observed a handful of times. This sample includes further DNA sequences coding for the same CDR3. The V gene is TRBV19, the J gene TRBJ1-2, with 10 nucleotides matching TRBD1. Germline trimming cut 3 bases from V and 6 bases from J; bases unmatched to any gene: 1. Germline CDR1 reads LNHDA; CDR2 reads SQIVND (reference sequence). The CDR3 spans 13 residues. The CDR3 protein is CASSIGTGDGYTF. CDR3 nucleotide sequence: TGTGCCAGTAGTATCGGGACAGGGGATGGCTACACCTTC.

For the CDR3, the DNA is TGTGCCAGCAGTTCGACAGGGAAAAAGGGTGAGCAGTTCTTC. It translates to CASSSTGKKGEQFF. The V call is TRBV6-5, the J call TRBJ2-1, with 7 bases fitting TRBD1. V shed 4 bases, J shed 9 bases, and the junction held 9 bases outside the gene matches. The V gene's germline CDR1 is MNHEY and CDR2 SVGAGI. The CDR3 sequence is 14 residues long.

This chain joins TRBV6-1 and TRBJ1-2; 7 bases line up with TRBD1. Trimming took 3 bases from V and 8 from J; bases not matched to a gene: 12. The CDR3 length is 15 residues. CDR1 MNHNS and CDR2 SASEGT come from the germline V gene. The CDR3 reads CASSEHRTGSEGYTF. The CDR3 DNA reads TGTGCCAGCAGTGAGCATCGGACAGGATCTGAGGGCTACACCTTC.

Worth noting for this clone: This CDR3 is also generated by other DNA sequences in the sample. The CDR3 protein is CASSVGTSYEQYF. As DNA, the CDR3 is TGTGCCAGCAGCGTGGGGACATCCTACGAGCAGTACTTC. V gene TRBV9 combines with J gene TRBJ2-7, with TRBD1 as a possible D gene (6 bases). Per the germline V gene, CDR1 is SGDLS and CDR2 is YYNGEE. The CDR3 spans 13 residues. V lost 2 bases, J lost 1 base, and 7 bases lay in between.

The V call is TRBV4-1, the J call TRBJ1-3; D uncertain. Germline assignment: CDR1 MGHRA and CDR2 YSYEKL. The CDR3 is made up of 15 amino acids. The V gene lost 0 bases and the J gene lost 0 bases, with 6 bases spanning the gap. CDR3 in amino acids: CASSQDELSGNTIYF. CDR3 nucleotides: TGCGCCAGCAGCCAAGACGAGCTCTCTGGAAACACCATATATTTT.

The chain is built from TRBV18 and TRBJ1-1; no definite D call. Germline CDR1 and CDR2: KGHSH and LQKENI. V lost 0 bases and J lost 4, with 6 bases in between. This CDR3 is built from 13 residues. In DNA form, the CDR3 reads TGTGCCAGCTCACCACCCCGGGGCACTGAAGCTTTCTTT. It is translated as CASSPPRGTEAFF.

V and J are TRBV13 and TRBJ2-3; TRBD2 matches at 11 bases. This CDR3 comprises 15 residues. CDR1 is PRHDT, CDR2 FYEKMQ, per germline (reference sequence). Trimming removed 4 bases from V and 5 bases from J; junction bases left unmatched: 5. CDR3 loop: CASSYAGTSGDTQYF. The CDR3 DNA is TGTGCCAGCAGCTACGCCGGGACTAGCGGAGATACGCAGTATTTT.

The genes are TRBV6-5 and TRBJ2-1; TRBD1 might be the D (6 bases). Trimming stripped 2 bases from V and 8 bases from J, with 13 bases between. The germline V gene encodes CDR1 MNHEY and CDR2 SVGAGI. This CDR3 region has 14 residues. The CDR3 nucleotides are TGTGCCAGCAGTTACAGGGGGTTCGGAGATGAGCAGTTCTTC. Amino acid sequence: CASSYRGFGDEQFF.

The chain couples TRBV7-9 to TRBJ2-2; D might be TRBD2 (5 bases). The CDR3 covers 14 residues. Germline values: CDR1 SEHNR, CDR2 FQNEAQ (reference sequence). V was pared by 10 bases and J by 0 bases, with 12 bases between. CDR3 residues: CATTIGANTGELFF. Here the CDR3 DNA reads TGTGCCACTACAATCGGGGCGAACACCGGGGAGCTGTTTTTT. Full variable domain (remainder filled in from reference TRBV7-9 and TRBJ2-2): DTGVSQNPRHKITKRGQNVTFRCDPISEHNRLYWYRQTLGQGPEFLTYFQNEAQLEKSRLLSDRFSAERPKGSFSTLEIQRTEQGDSAMYLCATTIGANTGELFFGEGSRLTVL.

This clone was recorded only once. The chain carries TRBV30 and TRBJ2-1, with no clear D. Germline V gene data show CDR1 as GTSNPN and CDR2 as SVGIG (reference sequence). V shed 5 bases and J shed 6 bases, with 8 bases lying between them. The CDR3 is made up of 11 amino acids. The CDR3 sequence is CAWGVGNEQFF. Written as DNA, the CDR3 is TGTGCCTGGGGAGTGGGCAATGAGCAGTTCTTC.

This rearrangement joins TRBV29-1 to TRBJ2-1; D uncertain. This CDR3 has 15 residues. V lost 4 bases, J lost 0 bases, and 13 bases lay in between. CDR1 is SQVTM, CDR2 ANQGSEA, per germline. CDR3 sequence: CSVVSPPSSYNEQFF. The CDR3 bases are TGCAGCGTTGTGTCCCCGCCGAGCTCCTACAATGAGCAGTTCTTC.

This clone appeared a few times. The chain carries TRBV6-4 and TRBJ2-5; TRBD2 is a possible D gene (5 bases). The CDR3 runs 15 residues. V dropped 2 bases and J dropped 2 bases, with 12 bases sitting between them. Germline V gene data show CDR1 as MRHNA and CDR2 as SNTAGT. The CDR3 DNA reads TGTGCCAGCAGTGACCCGCCCTCGGGACAAGAGACCCAGTACTTC. As protein: CASSDPPSGQETQYF.